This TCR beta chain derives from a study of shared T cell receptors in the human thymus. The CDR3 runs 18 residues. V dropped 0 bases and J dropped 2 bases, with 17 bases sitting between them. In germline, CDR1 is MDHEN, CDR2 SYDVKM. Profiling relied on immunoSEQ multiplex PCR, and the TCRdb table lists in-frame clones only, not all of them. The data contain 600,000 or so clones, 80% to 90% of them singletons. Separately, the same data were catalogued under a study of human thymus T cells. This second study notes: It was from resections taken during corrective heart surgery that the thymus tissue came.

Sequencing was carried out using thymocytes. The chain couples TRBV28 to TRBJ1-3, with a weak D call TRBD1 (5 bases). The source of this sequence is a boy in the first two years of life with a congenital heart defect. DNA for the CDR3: TGTGCCAGCAGTTTATGCTCGACCCAGGGTCCCCCTGGAAACACCATATATTTT. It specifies CASSLCSTQGPPGNTIYF.